This T cell receptor beta chain originates from a study of T cell responses to AZD1222 COVID-19 vaccine. TCRdb's copy holds only in-frame clones and misses some; the assay was immunoSEQ multiplex PCR. The sample lists 140,000 to 150,000 clones, around nine tenths occurring once. This clone was counted between two and nine times. Its antigen is unidentified. V lost 3 bases and J lost 12, with 3 bases in between. The CDR3 is 10 residues long. General observations from the study: Every sample of the repertoires postdated the peak T cell response. The span of vaccine-associated CD4 TCRs extended across spike, with dominance at 160-218 and 743-854.

The rearrangement uses TRBV12-3 or TRBV12-4 and TRBJ2-6; no reliable D call. This clonotype was obtained from an adult in good health. The sample in question was peripheral blood, obtained on day 0 of MenACWY control vaccination. CDR3 coding DNA: TGTGCCAGCAGTTTCGGCGTCCTGACTTTC. Its protein product is CASSFGVLTF.